The 16 T cell receptor beta chains presented below share a single source sample, sequenced in a study of T-cell reconstitution after alpha-beta-depleted transplantation in children. TCRbeta library construction was performed incorporating unique molecular identifiers. From the PCR reads, TCRdb called clonotypes with MiXCR, one entry per CDR3 protein. The sample contains approximately 630,000 distinct CDR3 sequences, roughly 13% of which appear only once. Here the sequenced sample was PBMCs, taken before TCRalphabeta/CD19-depleted stem cell transplant. Source of these receptors: a girl aged 2 to 9 with congenital amegakaryocytic thrombocytopenia, due to receive a stem cell transplant.

This clonotype was counted many times. The chain links TRBV5-1 to TRBJ1-1, with D possibly being TRBD1 (6 bases). There are 16 residues in the CDR3. The germline gives CDR1 SGHRS, CDR2 YFSETQ. V lost 4 bases and J lost 0, with 16 bases in between. Here the CDR3 reads CASSGWGAGMNTEAFF. The CDR3 coding sequence is TGCGCCAGCAGCGGCTGGGGGGCGGGTATGAACACTGAAGCTTTCTTT.

This clonotype has more than one count but fewer than ten. The chain couples TRBV5-1 to TRBJ1-2; the match to TRBD1 covers 7 bases. The CDR3 is made up of 14 amino acids. Germline values: CDR1 SGHRS, CDR2 YFSETQ. Losses at the gene ends were 0 bases for V and 6 bases for J; bases not matched to a gene: 5. CDR3 loop: CASSLGQGRHGYTF. CDR3 DNA: TGCGCCAGCAGCTTGGGACAGGGTAGACATGGCTACACCTTC.

The V and J genes are TRBV27 and TRBJ2-2; the D is unclear. The CDR3 covers 15 residues. Germline assignment: CDR1 MNHEY and CDR2 SMNVEV (reference sequence). Between the trimmed V and J ends, which lost 6 bases and 5 bases, there was a span of 16 bases. The CDR3: CASSYNRQATGELFF. DNA of the CDR3: TGTGCCAGCAGCTATAACCGACAAGCTACCGGGGAGCTGTTTTTT.

This clonotype has only a few counts. The V and J genes are TRBV29-1 and TRBJ1-3; no clear D gene. Germline V gene sequence: CDR1 SQVTM, CDR2 ANQGSEA. The CDR3 runs to 12 residues. Trimming left V 6 bases short and J 2 bases short, with 8 bases between. DNA for the CDR3: TGCAGCGTCAGATATCCTGGAAACACCATATATTTT. Translating gives CSVRYPGNTIYF.

V is TRBV10-3 and J is TRBJ1-2; unclear D gene. The CDR3 spans 11 residues. The germline CDR1 and CDR2 sequences are ENHRY and SYGVKD. Trimming took off 9 bases at V and 1 base at J, with 6 bases between the two ends. The CDR3 spells CAIRDNYGYTF. The CDR3 DNA reads as TGTGCCATTAGAGATAACTATGGCTACACCTTC.

Only a few counts were recorded for this clonotype. CDR3 nucleotides: TGCAGCGTGGGGTGGCAGAGCACAGATACGCAGTATTTT. This gives the protein CSVGWQSTDTQYF. The V gene is TRBV29-1, the J gene TRBJ2-3, with D unresolved. The V end was cut by 6 bases, the J end by 0 bases, with 10 bases between. Germline lookup yields CDR1 SQVTM and CDR2 ANQGSEA. This CDR3 has 13 amino acids.

This clonotype was observed a handful of times. The J gene is TRBJ2-2, the V gene TRBV29-1; D is undetermined. V lost 6 bases and J 1 base, leaving 12 bases between the germline ends. Germline lookup yields CDR1 SQVTM and CDR2 ANQGSEA. This CDR3 region has 14 residues. In nucleotides, the CDR3 is TGCAGCGTGGGCCTCAGTGGGAACACCGGGGAGCTGTTTTTT. Translated, it gives CSVGLSGNTGELFF.

V usage is TRBV4-2 and J usage is TRBJ2-2; D might be TRBD2 (5 bases). Germline-derived CDR1 and CDR2 are LGHNA and YNFKEQ. Trimming removed 0 bases from V and 5 bases from J, with 10 bases in between. The CDR3 totals 15 residues. The DNA of the CDR3 is TGTGCCAGCAGCCAAGAGCGTGGACTGACCGGGGAGCTGTTTTTT. This sequence encodes CASSQERGLTGELFF.

This clonotype was seen a handful of times. The chain uses TRBV20-1 and TRBJ2-4; no clear D gene. Between the trimmed V and J ends, which lost 3 bases and 5 bases, there was a span of 8 bases. Germline V lookup: CDR1 DFQATT, CDR2 SNEGSKA (reference sequence). This CDR3 has 12 amino acids. CDR3 sequence: CSASIGENIQYF. The CDR3 bases are TGCAGTGCTAGTATTGGTGAAAACATTCAGTACTTC.

This clonotype was detected ten times or more. This chain's CDR3 is CASSLDQIGYPENIQYF. The CDR3 region has the DNA TGTGCCAGCAGCTTAGATCAAATCGGGTACCCCGAAAACATTCAGTACTTC. This chain joins TRBV11-2 and TRBJ2-4; D is unclear. The CDR3 runs 17 residues. The ends were cut back, 0 bases at V and 5 bases at J, with 17 bases in the middle. The germline V gene has CDR1 SGHAT and CDR2 FQNNGV.

The CDR3 region is CSARSGEQYF. The CDR3 nucleotides are TGCAGTGCTCGTTCCGGAGAGCAGTACTTC. This chain connects TRBV20-1 to TRBJ2-7; D is undetermined. V shed 5 bases and J shed 7 bases, with 9 bases lying between them. The CDR3 runs to 10 residues. Germline lookup yields CDR1 DFQATT and CDR2 SNEGSKA (reference sequence).

The rearrangement joins TRBV19 to TRBJ2-2, with 7 nucleotides matching TRBD2. With V trimmed by 0 bases and J by 4 bases, 17 bases remained unmatched. Germline assignment: CDR1 LNHDA and CDR2 SQIVND (reference sequence). The CDR3 consists of 20 residues. The CDR3 loop is CASSIDLGLSGLVGTGELFF. The CDR3, as DNA: TGTGCCAGTAGTATAGATCTAGGGCTCAGTGGACTAGTCGGCACCGGGGAGCTGTTTTTT.

This clonotype appeared a few times. The CDR3 spells CASSLGLADSGYSYNEQFF. The DNA for the CDR3 is TGCGCCAGCAGCTTGGGGTTAGCCGATAGCGGGTACTCCTACAATGAGCAGTTCTTC. This rearrangement joins TRBV5-1 to TRBJ2-1; TRBD2 matches 7 bases. The germline V gene has CDR1 SGHRS and CDR2 YFSETQ. With 0 bases clipped from V and 0 bases from J, the junction kept 12 bases outside the gene matches. The CDR3 totals 19 residues. The full variable domain, completed using reference TRBV5-1 and TRBJ2-1, is KAGVTQTPRYLIKTRGQQVTLSCSPISGHRSVSWYQQTPGQGLQFLFEYFSETQRNKGNFPGRFSGRQFSNSRSEMNVSTLELGDSALYLCASSLGLADSGYSYNEQFFGPGTRLTVL.

The chain joins TRBV9 to TRBJ2-7; 10 bases are shared with TRBD2. The germline V gene encodes CDR1 SGDLS and CDR2 YYNGEE. V gave up 4 bases and J gave up 4 bases; unmatched junction bases: 11. CDR3 length: 16 amino acids. CDR3 residues: CASSRGLAGVGYEQYF. In DNA form, the CDR3 reads TGTGCCAGCAGCCGCGGTCTAGCGGGAGTCGGGTACGAGCAGTACTTC.

This clonotype was seen more than once but under ten times. J is TRBJ2-5 and V is TRBV5-1, with TRBD2 matching over 9 bases. V gave up 4 bases and J gave up 9 bases; unmatched junction bases: 4. This CDR3 contains 12 residues. CDR1 is SGHRS and CDR2 is YFSETQ in the germline V gene. Written as DNA, the CDR3 is TGCGCCAGCAGCGTGGGACTAGCTCCCCAGTACTTC. This sequence encodes CASSVGLAPQYF.

This clonotype was observed at least ten times. This chain links TRBV6-4 with TRBJ2-5, with TRBD2 matching over 14 bases. CDR1 is MRHNA, CDR2 SNTAGT, per germline. V lost 2 bases to trimming and J lost 5 bases; unmatched junction nucleotides: 7. The CDR3 spans 17 residues. The CDR3 region is CASSDPRLAGGDETQYF. The CDR3 nucleotides read TGTGCCAGCAGTGACCCTCGACTAGCGGGAGGGGATGAGACCCAGTACTTC.